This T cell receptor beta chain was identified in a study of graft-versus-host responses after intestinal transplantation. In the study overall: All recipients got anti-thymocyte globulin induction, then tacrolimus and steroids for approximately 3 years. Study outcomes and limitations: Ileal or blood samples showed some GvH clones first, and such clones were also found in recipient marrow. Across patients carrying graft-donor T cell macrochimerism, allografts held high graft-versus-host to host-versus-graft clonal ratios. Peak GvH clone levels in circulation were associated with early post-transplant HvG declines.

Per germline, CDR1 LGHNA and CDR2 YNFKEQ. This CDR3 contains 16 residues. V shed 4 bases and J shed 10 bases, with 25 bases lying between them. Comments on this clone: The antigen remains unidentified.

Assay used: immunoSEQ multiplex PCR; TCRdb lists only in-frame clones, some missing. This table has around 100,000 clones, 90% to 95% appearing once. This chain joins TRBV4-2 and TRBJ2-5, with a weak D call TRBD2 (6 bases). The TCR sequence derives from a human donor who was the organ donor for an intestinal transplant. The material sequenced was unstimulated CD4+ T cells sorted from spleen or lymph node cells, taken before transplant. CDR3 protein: CASSLQFTTRENGQYF. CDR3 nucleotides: TGTGCCAGCAGCCTTCAGTTTACTACCCGGGAGAACGGCCAGTACTTC.